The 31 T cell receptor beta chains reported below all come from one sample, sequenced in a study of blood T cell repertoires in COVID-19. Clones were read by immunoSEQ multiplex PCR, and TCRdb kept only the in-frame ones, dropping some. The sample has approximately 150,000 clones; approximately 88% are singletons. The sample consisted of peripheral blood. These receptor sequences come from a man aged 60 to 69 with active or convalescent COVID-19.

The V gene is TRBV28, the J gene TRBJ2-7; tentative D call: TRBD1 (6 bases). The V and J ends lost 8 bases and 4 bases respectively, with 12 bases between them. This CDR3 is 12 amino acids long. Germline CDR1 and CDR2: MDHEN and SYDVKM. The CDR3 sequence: CASGTHTYEQYF. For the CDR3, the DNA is TGTGCCAGCGGGACACACACTTACGAGCAGTACTTC.

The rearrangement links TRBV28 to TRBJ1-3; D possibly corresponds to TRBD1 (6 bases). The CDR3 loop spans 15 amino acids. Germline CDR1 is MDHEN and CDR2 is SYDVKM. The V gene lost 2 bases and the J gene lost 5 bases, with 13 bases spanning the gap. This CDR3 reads CASSLQQGLRNTIYF. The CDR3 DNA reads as TGTGCCAGCAGTTTACAACAGGGTCTGAGAAACACCATATATTTT.

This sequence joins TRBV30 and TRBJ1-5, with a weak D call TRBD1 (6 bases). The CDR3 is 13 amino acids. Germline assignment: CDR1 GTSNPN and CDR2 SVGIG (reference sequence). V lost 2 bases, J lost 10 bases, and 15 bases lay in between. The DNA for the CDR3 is TGTGCCTGGAGTATTAGGACAGACGGCCCCCAGCATTTT. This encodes CAWSIRTDGPQHF.

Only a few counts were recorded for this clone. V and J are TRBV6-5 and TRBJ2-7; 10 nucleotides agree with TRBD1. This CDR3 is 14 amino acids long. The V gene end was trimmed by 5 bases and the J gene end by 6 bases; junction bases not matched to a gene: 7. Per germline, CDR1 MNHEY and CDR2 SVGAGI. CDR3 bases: TGTGCCAGCAGTCCAAGGGGGACAGGGGTCGAGCAGTACTTC. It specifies CASSPRGTGVEQYF.

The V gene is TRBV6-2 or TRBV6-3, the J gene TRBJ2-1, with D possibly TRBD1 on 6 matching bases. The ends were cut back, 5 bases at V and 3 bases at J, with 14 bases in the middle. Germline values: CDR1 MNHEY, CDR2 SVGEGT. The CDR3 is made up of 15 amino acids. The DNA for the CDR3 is TGTGCCAGCAGTACCACGGGACATTACTACAATGAGCAGTTCTTC. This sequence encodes CASSTTGHYYNEQFF.

The CDR3 DNA reads as TGTGCCAGCTCCCCCAGAGGGGGAAGCAATCAGCCCCAGCATTTT. Residues: CASSPRGGSNQPQHF. The gene calls are TRBV28 and TRBJ1-5, with a tentative D call TRBD1 (6 bases). The germline gives CDR1 MDHEN, CDR2 SYDVKM. The CDR3 runs to 15 residues. Deletions cut 8 bases from V and 1 base from J, with 15 bases between.

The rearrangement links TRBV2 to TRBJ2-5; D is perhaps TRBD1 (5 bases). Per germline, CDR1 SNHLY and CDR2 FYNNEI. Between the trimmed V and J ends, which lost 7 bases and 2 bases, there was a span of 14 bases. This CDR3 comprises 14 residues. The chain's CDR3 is CASNLQALQETQYF. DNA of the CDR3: TGTGCCAGCAATTTACAGGCTTTGCAAGAGACCCAGTACTTC.

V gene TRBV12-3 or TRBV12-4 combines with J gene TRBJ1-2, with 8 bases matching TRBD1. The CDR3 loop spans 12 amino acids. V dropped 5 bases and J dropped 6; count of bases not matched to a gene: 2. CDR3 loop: CASSGQGNGYTF. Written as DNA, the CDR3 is TGTGCCAGCAGTGGACAGGGCAATGGCTACACCTTC.

The CDR3 coding sequence is TGTGCCAGCAGCCCAGGAGGACAGGGGGCCTCTGGGGCCAACGTCCTGACTTTC. Translated, it gives CASSPGGQGASGANVLTF. The chain employs TRBV4-2 and TRBJ2-6, with 11 bases identical to TRBD1. Germline V gives CDR1 LGHNA, CDR2 YNFKEQ. Trimming removed 4 bases from V and 0 bases from J; junction bases left unmatched: 5. The CDR3 covers 18 residues.

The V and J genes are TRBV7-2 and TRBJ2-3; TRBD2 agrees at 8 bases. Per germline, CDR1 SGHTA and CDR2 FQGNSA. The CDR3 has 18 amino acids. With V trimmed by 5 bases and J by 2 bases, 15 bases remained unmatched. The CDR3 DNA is TGTGCCAGCAGCCCCAGCGGGCTAGCGGGCACCTACACAGATACGCAGTATTTT. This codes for CASSPSGLAGTYTDTQYF.

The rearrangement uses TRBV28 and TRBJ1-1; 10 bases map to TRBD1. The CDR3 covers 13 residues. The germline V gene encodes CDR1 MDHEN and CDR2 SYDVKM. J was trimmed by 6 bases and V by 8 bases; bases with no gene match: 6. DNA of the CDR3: TGTGCCAGCGAGGGACAGGGGATTGCTGAAGCTTTCTTT. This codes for CASEGQGIAEAFF.

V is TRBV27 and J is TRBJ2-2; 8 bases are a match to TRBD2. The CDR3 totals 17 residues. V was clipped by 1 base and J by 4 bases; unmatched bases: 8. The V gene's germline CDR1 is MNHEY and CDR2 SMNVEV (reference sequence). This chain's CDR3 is CASSLWVSGTGTGELFF. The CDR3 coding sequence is TGTGCCAGCAGTTTATGGGTTAGCGGGACCGGCACCGGGGAGCTGTTTTTT.

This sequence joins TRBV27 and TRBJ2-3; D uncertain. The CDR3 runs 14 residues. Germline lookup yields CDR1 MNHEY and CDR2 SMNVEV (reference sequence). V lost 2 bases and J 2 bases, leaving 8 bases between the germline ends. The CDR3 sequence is CASSLRLITDTQYF. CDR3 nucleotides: TGTGCCAGCAGTTTAAGACTTATCACAGATACGCAGTATTTT.

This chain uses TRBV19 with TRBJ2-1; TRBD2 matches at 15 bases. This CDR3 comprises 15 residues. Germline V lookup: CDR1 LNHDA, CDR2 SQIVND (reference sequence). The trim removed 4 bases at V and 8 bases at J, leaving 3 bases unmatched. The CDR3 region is CASSRTSGREDEQFF. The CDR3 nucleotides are TGTGCCAGTAGTAGGACTAGCGGGAGGGAGGATGAGCAGTTCTTC.

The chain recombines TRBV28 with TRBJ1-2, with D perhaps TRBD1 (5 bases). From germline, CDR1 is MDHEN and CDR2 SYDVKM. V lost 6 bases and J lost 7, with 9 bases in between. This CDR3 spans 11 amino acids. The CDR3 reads CASREGVGYTF. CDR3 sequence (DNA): TGTGCCAGCAGAGAAGGGGTTGGCTACACCTTC.

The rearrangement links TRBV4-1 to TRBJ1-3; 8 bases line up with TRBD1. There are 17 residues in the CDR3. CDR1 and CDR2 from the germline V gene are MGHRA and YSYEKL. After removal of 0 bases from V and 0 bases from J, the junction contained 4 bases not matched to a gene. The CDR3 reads CASSQDPGGLSGNTIYF. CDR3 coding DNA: TGCGCCAGCAGCCAAGACCCAGGGGGCCTCTCTGGAAACACCATATATTTT.

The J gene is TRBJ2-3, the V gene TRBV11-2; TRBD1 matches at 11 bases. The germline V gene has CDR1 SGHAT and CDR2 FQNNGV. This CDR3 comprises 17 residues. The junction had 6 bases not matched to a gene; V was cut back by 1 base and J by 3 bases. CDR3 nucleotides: TGTGCCAGCAGCTTAGCCCGGACAGGGGGCTGGACAGATACGCAGTATTTT. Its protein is CASSLARTGGWTDTQYF.

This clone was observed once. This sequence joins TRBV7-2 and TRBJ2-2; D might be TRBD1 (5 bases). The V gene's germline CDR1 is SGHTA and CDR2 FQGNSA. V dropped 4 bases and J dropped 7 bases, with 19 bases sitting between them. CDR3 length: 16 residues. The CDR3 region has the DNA TGTGCCAGCAGCTCCCAGGCGGCTGGGGCTGGCGGGGAGCTGTTTTTT. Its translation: CASSSQAAGAGGELFF.

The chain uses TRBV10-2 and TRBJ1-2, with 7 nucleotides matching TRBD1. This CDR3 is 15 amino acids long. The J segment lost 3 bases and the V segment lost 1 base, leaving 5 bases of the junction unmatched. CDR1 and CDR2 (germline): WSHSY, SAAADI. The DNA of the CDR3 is TGCGCCAGCAGTGAGTTGACAGGGATCGACTATGGCTACACCTTC. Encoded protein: CASSELTGIDYGYTF.

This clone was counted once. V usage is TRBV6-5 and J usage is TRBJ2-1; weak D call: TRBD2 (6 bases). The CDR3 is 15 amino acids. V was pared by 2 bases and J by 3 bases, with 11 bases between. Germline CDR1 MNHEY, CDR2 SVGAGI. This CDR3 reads CASSYRVADYNEQFF. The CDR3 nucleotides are TGTGCCAGCAGTTACAGGGTAGCGGACTACAATGAGCAGTTCTTC.

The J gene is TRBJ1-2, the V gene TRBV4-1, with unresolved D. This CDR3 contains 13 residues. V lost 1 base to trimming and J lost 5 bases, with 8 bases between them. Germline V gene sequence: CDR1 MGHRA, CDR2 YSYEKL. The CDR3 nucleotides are TGCGCCAGCAGCCAAGGCGAGGGTTATGGCTACACCTTC. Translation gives CASSQGEGYGYTF.

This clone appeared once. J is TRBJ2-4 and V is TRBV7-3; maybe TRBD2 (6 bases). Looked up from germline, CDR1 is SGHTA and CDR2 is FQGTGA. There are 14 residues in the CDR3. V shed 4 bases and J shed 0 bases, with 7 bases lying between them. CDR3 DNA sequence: TGTGCCAGCAGCTCGGGGGAAGCCAAAAACATTCAGTACTTC. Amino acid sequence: CASSSGEAKNIQYF.

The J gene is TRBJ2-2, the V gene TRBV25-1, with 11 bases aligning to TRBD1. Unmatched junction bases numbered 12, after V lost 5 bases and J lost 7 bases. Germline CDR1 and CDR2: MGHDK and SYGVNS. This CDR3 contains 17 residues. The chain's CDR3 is CASSPELGQGAVGELFF. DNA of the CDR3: TGTGCCAGCAGTCCCGAGCTCGGACAGGGGGCTGTCGGGGAGCTGTTTTTT. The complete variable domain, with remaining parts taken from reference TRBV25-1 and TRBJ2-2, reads EADIYQTPRYLVIGTGKKITLECSQTMGHDKMYWYQQDPGMELHLIHYSYGVNSTEKGDLSSESTVSRIRTEHFPLTLESARPSHTSQYLCASSPELGQGAVGELFFGEGSRLTVL.

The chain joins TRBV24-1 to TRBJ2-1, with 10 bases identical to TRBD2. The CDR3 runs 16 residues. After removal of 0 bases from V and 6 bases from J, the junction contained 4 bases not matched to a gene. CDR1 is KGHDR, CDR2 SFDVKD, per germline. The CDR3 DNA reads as TGTGCCACCAGTGATTTGGCTAGCGGGAGCATCAATGAGCAGTTCTTC. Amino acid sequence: CATSDLASGSINEQFF.

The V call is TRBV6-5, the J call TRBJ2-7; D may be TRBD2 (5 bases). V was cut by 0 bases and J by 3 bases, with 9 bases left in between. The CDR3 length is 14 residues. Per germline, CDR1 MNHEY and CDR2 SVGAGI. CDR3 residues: CASSYSYGNYEQYF. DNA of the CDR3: TGTGCCAGCAGTTACTCGTACGGGAACTACGAGCAGTACTTC.

The CDR3 nucleotides are TGTGCCAGCAGTTTTCGCGGACAGGGACTAGCCAAAAACATTCAGTACTTC. Protein product: CASSFRGQGLAKNIQYF. The V call is TRBV28, the J call TRBJ2-4; TRBD1 agrees at 8 bases. V was clipped by 3 bases and J by 0 bases; unmatched bases: 7. The CDR3 totals 17 residues. Germline-derived CDR1 and CDR2 are MDHEN and SYDVKM.

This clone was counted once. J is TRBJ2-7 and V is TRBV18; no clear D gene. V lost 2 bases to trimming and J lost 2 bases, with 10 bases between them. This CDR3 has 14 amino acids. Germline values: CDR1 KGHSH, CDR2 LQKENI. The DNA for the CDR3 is TGTGCCAGCTCACCATCAAGGAGTCCCTACGAGCAGTACTTC. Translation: CASSPSRSPYEQYF.

The CDR3 spells CASRSLLAGGYNEQFF. CDR3 coding DNA: TGTGCCAGCAGATCCCTCCTAGCGGGAGGGTACAATGAGCAGTTCTTC. The chain links TRBV6-6 to TRBJ2-1; 12 bases are shared with TRBD2. The CDR3 loop spans 16 amino acids. Germline values: CDR1 MNHNY, CDR2 SVGAGI (reference sequence). The trim removed 6 bases at V and 4 bases at J, leaving 7 bases unmatched.

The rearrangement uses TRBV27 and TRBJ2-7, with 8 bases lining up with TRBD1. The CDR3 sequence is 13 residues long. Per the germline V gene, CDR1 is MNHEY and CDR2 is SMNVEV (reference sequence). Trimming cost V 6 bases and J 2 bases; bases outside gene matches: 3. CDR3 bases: TGTGCCAGCAGAGGGACAGGAACCTACGAGCAGTACTTC. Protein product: CASRGTGTYEQYF.

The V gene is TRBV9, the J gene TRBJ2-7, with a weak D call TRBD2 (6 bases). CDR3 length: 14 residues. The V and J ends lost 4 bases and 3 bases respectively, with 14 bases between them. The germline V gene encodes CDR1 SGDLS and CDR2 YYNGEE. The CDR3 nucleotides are TGTGCCAGCAGCCCCCGACTAGTTGGCTACGAGCAGTACTTC. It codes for CASSPRLVGYEQYF.

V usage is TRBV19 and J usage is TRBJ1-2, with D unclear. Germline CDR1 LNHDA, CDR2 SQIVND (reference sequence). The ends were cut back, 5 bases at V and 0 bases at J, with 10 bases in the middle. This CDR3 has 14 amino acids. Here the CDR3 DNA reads TGTGCCAGTAGTCCGAGCCCCACTAACTATGGCTACACCTTC. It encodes CASSPSPTNYGYTF.